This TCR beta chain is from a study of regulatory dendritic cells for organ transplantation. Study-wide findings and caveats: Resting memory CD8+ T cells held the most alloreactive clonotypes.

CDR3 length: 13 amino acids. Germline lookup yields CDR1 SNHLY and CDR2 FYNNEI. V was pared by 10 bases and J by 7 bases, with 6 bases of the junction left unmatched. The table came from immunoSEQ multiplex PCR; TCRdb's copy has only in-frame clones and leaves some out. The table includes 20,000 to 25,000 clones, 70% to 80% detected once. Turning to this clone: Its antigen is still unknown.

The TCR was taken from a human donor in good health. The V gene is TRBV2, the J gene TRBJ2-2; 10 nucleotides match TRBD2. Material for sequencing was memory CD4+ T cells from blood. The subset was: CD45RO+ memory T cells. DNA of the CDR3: TGTGCCACCACTAGCGGGGTGGTCGGGGAGCTGTTTTTT. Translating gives CATTSGVVGELFF. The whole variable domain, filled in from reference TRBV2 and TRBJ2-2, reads EPEVTQTPSHQVTQMGQEVILRCVPISNHLYFYWYRQILGQKVEFLVSFYNNEISEKSEIFDDQFSVERPDGSNFTLKIRSTKLEDSAMYFCATTSGVVGELFFGEGSRLTVL.